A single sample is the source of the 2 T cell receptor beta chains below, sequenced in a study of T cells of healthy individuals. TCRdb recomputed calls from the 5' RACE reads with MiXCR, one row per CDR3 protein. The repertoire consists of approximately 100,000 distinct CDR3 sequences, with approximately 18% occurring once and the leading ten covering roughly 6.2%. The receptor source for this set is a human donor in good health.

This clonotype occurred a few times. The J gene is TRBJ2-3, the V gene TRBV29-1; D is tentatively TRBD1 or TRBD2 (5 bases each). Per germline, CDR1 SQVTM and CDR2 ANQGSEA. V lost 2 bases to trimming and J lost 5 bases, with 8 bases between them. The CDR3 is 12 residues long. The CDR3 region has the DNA TGCAGCGTTGAAATGGGGGAAGATACGCAGTATTTT. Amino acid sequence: CSVEMGEDTQYF.

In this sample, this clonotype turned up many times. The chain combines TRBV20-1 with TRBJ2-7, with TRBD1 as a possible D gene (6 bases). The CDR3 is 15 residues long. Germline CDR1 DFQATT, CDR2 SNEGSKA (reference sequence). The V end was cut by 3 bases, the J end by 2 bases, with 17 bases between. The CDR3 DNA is TGCAGTGCTAGGGGACCGTTCGGGACACCCTACGAGCAGTACTTC. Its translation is CSARGPFGTPYEQYF.